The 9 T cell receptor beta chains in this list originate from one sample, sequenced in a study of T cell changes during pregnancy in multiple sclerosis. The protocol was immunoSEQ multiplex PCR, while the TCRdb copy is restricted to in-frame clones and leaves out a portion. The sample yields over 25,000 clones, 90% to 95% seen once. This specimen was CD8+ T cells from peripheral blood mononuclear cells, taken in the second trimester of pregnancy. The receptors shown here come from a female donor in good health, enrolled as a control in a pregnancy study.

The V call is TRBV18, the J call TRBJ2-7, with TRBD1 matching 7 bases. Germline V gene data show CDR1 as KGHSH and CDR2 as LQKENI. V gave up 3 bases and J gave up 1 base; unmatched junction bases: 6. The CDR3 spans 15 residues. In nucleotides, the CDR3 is TGTGCCAGCTCACCGACGGGACAGCGATCCTACGAGCAGTACTTC. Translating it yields CASSPTGQRSYEQYF.

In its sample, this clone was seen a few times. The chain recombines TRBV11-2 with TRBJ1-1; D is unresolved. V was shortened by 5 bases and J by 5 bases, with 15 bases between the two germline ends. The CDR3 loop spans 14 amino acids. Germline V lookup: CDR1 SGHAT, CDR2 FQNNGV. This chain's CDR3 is CASSPAGFKTEAFF. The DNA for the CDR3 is TGTGCCAGCAGCCCCGCAGGTTTTAAAACTGAAGCTTTCTTT. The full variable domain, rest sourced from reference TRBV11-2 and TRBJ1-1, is EAGVAQSPRYKIIEKRQSVAFWCNPISGHATLYWYQQILGQGPKLLIQFQNNGVVDDSQLPKDRFSAERLKGVDSTLKIQPAKLEDSAVYLCASSPAGFKTEAFFGQGTRLTVV.

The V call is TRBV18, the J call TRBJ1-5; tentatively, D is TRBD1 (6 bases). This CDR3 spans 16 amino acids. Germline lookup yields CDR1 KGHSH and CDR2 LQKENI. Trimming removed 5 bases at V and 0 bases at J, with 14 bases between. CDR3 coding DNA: TGTGCCAGCTCAACACTAGGGGGATCTAGCAATCAGCCCCAGCATTTT. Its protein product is CASSTLGGSSNQPQHF.

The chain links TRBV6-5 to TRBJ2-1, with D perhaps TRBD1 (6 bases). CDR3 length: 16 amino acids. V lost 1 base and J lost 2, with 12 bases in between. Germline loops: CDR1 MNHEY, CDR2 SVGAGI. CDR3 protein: CASSYYTQGPYNEQFF. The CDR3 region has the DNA TGTGCCAGCAGTTACTATACTCAGGGGCCCTACAATGAGCAGTTCTTC.

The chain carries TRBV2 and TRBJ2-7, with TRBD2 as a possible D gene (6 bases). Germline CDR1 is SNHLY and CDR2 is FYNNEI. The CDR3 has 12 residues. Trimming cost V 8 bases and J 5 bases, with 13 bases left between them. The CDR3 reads CASFGGLDEQYF. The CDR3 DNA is TGTGCCAGCTTTGGAGGGCTGGACGAGCAGTACTTC. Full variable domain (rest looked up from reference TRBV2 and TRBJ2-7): EPEVTQTPSHQVTQMGQEVILRCVPISNHLYFYWYRQILGQKVEFLVSFYNNEISEKSEIFDDQFSVERPDGSNFTLKIRSTKLEDSAMYFCASFGGLDEQYFGPGTRLTVT.

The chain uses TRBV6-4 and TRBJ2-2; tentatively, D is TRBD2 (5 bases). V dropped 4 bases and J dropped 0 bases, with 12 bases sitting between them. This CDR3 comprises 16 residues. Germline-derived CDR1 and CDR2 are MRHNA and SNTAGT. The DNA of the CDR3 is TGTGCCAGCAGTGCCTCCGGGGATGCGAACACCGGGGAGCTGTTTTTT. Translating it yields CASSASGDANTGELFF.

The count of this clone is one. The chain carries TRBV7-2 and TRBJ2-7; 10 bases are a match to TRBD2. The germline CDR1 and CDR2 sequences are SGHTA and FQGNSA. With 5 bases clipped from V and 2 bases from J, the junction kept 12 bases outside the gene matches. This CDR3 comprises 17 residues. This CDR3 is CASSISLAGAQPYEQYF. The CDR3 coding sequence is TGTGCCAGCAGCATAAGCCTAGCGGGGGCCCAACCCTACGAGCAGTACTTC. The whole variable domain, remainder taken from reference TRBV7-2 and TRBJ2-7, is GAGVSQSPSNKVTEKGKDVELRCDPISGHTALYWYRQSLGQGLEFLIYFQGNSAPDKSGLPSDRFSAERTGGSVSTLTIQRTQQEDSAVYLCASSISLAGAQPYEQYFGPGTRLTVT.

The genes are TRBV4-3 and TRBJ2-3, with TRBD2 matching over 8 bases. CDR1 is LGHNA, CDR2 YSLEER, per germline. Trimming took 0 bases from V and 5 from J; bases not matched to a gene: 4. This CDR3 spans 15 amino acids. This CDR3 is CASSQDRAGVDTQYF. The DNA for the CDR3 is TGCGCCAGCAGCCAAGATCGAGCGGGGGTAGATACGCAGTATTTT.

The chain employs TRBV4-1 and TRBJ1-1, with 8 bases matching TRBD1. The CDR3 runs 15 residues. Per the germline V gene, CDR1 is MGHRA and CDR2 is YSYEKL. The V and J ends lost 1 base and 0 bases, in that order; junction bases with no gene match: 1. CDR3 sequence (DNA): TGCGCCAGCAGCCAAGGGGGACAGGTGAACACTGAAGCTTTCTTT. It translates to CASSQGGQVNTEAFF.